Sequencing of this T cell receptor beta chain was carried out in a study of blood T cell repertoires in COVID-19. Whole-study context: Both acute and convalescent COVID-19 samples were obtained from the United States, Italy and Spain.

Germline V lookup: CDR1 SGDLS, CDR2 YYNGEE. This CDR3 is 14 amino acids long. V shed 1 base and J shed 5 bases, with 12 bases lying between them. Under the authors' procedure: From reference gene primer amplification, estimates of nucleated cell counts were derived. TCRdb's table, derived via immunoSEQ multiplex PCR, lists solely in-frame clones and lacks some. The DNA gave D and trimming, while V, J and clone size come from that table. The sample has more than 300,000 clones, about 90% seen once. The sequence was obtained from a woman in her twenties or thirties with COVID-19, enrolled during active disease. The sample taken for sequencing was peripheral blood. J is TRBJ2-5 and V is TRBV9, with no clear D. The CDR3 coding sequence is TGTGCCAGCAGCGTATCCGGGTCCGGGGAGACCCAGTACTTC. This translates into CASSVSGSGETQYF.